The 8 T cell receptor beta chains below come from one sample, sequenced in a study of blood T cell repertoires in COVID-19. Clones were sequenced by immunoSEQ multiplex PCR, and TCRdb holds only the in-frame ones, with some missing. This sample has 40,000 or so clones, with approximately 90% found just once. The source material was peripheral blood. These receptors were taken from a man aged 55 to 69 with COVID-19, enrolled during active disease.

The gene calls are TRBV3-1 (or the pseudogene TRBV3-2) and TRBJ2-4; TRBD1 might be the D (5 bases). Trimming removed 5 bases at V and 0 bases at J, with 8 bases between. CDR3 size: 14 residues. CDR1 is LGHDT, CDR2 YNNKEL, per germline (reference sequence). In DNA form, the CDR3 reads TGTGCCAGCAGCTTTGGACAAGCCAAAAACATTCAGTACTTC. Translation: CASSFGQAKNIQYF.

The chain is built from TRBV21-1 and TRBJ2-2; TRBD2, the D gene given by the table, was not confirmed from the DNA. TRBV21-1 is labeled a pseudogene. CDR3 length: 16 amino acids. In DNA, the CDR3 is TGTGCCAGCAGCACCAGAGCGGGAGGGAACACCGGGGAGCTGTTTTTT. Protein product: CASSTRAGGNTGELFF.

V is TRBV18 and J is TRBJ2-7, with a tentative D call TRBD2 (6 bases). V was pared by 4 bases and J by 2 bases, with 24 bases between. Germline V CDR1 and CDR2: KGHSH, LQKENI. CDR3 length: 18 amino acids. The CDR3 bases are TGTGCCAGCTCACTTGCTCGGTCTGGGCGGGGCGATACCTACGAGCAGTACTTC. It yields the protein CASSLARSGRGDTYEQYF. Based on the CDR3 plus reference TRBV18 and TRBJ2-7, the full variable domain is NAGVMQNPRHLVRRRGQEARLRCSPMKGHSHVYWYRQLPEEGLKFMVYLQKENIIDESGMPKERFSAEFPKEGPSILRIQQVVRGDSAAYFCASSLARSGRGDTYEQYFGPGTRLTVT.

V is TRBV27 and J is TRBJ2-2, with 8 bases fitting TRBD1. The V segment lost 4 bases and the J segment 3 bases; nucleotides outside the gene matches: 7. CDR3 length: 16 amino acids. Germline CDR1 and CDR2: MNHEY and SMNVEV (reference sequence). CDR3 sequence (DNA): TGTGCCAGCAGTTCCCCGGGACAGGCCGACACCGGGGAGCTGTTTTTT. Translating gives CASSSPGQADTGELFF.

CDR3 region: CASSFPAGEREKLFF. In DNA, the CDR3 is TGTGCCAGCAGCTTTCCTGCGGGGGAACGGGAAAAACTGTTTTTT. The gene calls are TRBV21-1 and TRBJ1-4. TRBV21-1 has pseudogene status. This CDR3 contains 15 residues.

The chain is built from TRBV18 and TRBJ1-1; no firm D call. The germline V gene encodes CDR1 KGHSH and CDR2 LQKENI. CDR3 length: 18 residues. The ends were cut back, 2 bases at V and 0 bases at J, with 19 bases in the middle. Here the CDR3 reads CASSPWWSAGKMNTEAFF. In nucleotides, the CDR3 is TGTGCCAGCTCACCATGGTGGAGTGCGGGTAAGATGAACACTGAAGCTTTCTTT.

The chain recombines TRBV11-3 with TRBJ1-2; possibly TRBD1 for D (6 bases). This CDR3 has 15 residues. V lost 5 bases, J lost 0 bases, and 13 bases lay in between. Germline CDR1 and CDR2: SGHNT and YENEEA. The CDR3 is CASSRATGTNYGYTF. Here the CDR3 DNA reads TGTGCCAGCAGCCGAGCAACAGGGACTAACTATGGCTACACCTTC.

The V and J genes are TRBV24-1 and TRBJ2-1; TRBD2 might be the D (6 bases). The ends were cut back, 3 bases at V and 9 bases at J, with 11 bases in the middle. In germline, CDR1 is KGHDR, CDR2 SFDVKD. This CDR3 comprises 13 residues. CDR3 nucleotides: TGTGCCACCAGTGATGGGAGGATGGGTGAGCAGTTCTTC. Translating gives CATSDGRMGEQFF.